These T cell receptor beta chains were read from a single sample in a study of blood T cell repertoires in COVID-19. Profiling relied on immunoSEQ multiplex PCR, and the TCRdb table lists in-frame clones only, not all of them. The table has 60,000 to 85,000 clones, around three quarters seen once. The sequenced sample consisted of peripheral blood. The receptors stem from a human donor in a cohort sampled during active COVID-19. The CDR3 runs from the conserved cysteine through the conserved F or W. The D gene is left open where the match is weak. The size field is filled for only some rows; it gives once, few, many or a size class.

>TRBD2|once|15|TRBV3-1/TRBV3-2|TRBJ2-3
TGTGCCAGCAGCCTACTAGCGGCTAGCACAGATACGCAGTATTTT
CASSLLAASTDTQYF
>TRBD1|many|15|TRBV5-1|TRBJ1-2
TGCGCCAGCGGCAGGACAGGGGATGATAGCTATGGCTACACCTTC
CASGRTGDDSYGYTF
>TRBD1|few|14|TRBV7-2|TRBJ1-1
TGTGCCAGCAGCTTAGGGACAGGGGCCACTGAAGCTTTCTTT
CASSLGTGATEAFF
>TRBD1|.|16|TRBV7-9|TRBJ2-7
TGTGCCAGCAGCCCCTTAGGCGGGACAGGGCAATACGAGCAGTACTTC
CASSPLGGTGQYEQYF
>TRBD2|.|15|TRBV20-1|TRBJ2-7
TGCAGTGCTAGTGAGGCGGGAGGGAGATCCTACGAGCAGTACTTC
CSASEAGGRSYEQYF
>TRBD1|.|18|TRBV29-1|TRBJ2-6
TGCAGCGTTGAAGACAGGGGGTGGGGGAGCTCTGGGGCCAACGTCCTGACTTTC
CSVEDRGWGSSGANVLTF
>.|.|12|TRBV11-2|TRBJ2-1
TGTGCCAGCAGCTTACAGGGCTATGAGCAGTTCTTC
CASSLQGYEQFF
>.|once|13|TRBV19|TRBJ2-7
TGTGCCAGTAGTAACGGGGGTACCTACGAGCAGTACTTC
CASSNGGTYEQYF
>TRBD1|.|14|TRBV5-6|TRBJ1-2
TGTGCCAGCAGCTTGGAGGGGGCGTACTATGGCTACACCTTC
CASSLEGAYYGYTF
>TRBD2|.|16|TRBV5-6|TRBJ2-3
TGTGCCAGCAGCCCCTTTGGGACTAACCCCACAGATACGCAGTATTTT
CASSPFGTNPTDTQYF
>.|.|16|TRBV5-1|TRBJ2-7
TGCGCCAGCAGCCCTAGGAGGACAGAGAGCTCCTACGAGCAGTACTTC
CASSPRRTESSYEQYF
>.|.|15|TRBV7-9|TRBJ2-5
TGTGCCAGCAGCTTAGGATTCGGCGGCCAAGAGACCCAGTACTTC
CASSLGFGGQETQYF
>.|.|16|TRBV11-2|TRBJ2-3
TGTGCCAGCAGCCTACCAACGGGAGCGAGCACAGATACGCAGTATTTT
CASSLPTGASTDTQYF
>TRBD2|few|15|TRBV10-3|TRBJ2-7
TGTGCCATCAGTGAAAGGACTAGCGGGACCCACGAGCAGTACTTC
CAISERTSGTHEQYF
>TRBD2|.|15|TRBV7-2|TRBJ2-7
TGTGCCAGCAGCACCCATGCGGGAGGGACATACGAGCAGTACTTC
CASSTHAGGTYEQYF